This T cell receptor beta chain was captured in a study of monozygotic twins with inflammatory bowel disease. Whole-study findings and limits: Lower TCRbeta diversity (inverse Simpson) was seen in IBD patients than in healthy co-twins.

Remarks on this clonotype: Antigen unknown.

Template switching appended UMIs that held a 6-nucleotide sample barcode. TCRdb re-called the 5' RACE reads; every CDR3 protein appears as one record, without DNA. This repertoire includes 200,000 to 250,000 distinct CDR3 sequences. Material: blood. This clonotype originated in a human donor with ulcerative colitis or Crohn's disease, or a healthy co-twin of an affected twin (not recorded which).

The CDR3 sequence: CSAKDRTGHTEAFF. The J gene is TRBJ1-1, the V gene TRBV20-1; the D call from TCRdb, TRBD1, cannot be confirmed without DNA. The CDR3 is made up of 14 amino acids. The germline V gene has CDR1 DFQATT and CDR2 SNEGSKA (reference sequence).